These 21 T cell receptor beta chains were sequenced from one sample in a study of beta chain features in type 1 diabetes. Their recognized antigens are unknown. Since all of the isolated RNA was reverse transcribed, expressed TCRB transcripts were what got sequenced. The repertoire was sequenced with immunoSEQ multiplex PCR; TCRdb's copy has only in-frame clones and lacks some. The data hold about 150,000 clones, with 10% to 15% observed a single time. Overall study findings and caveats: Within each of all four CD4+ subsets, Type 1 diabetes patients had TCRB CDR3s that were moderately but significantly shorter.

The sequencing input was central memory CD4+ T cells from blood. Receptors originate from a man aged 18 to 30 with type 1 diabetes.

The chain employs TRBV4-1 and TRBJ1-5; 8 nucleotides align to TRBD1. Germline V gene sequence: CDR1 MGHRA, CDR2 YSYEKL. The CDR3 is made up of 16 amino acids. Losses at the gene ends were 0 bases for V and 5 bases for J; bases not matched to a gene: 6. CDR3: CASSQDIGQGDQPQHF. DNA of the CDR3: TGCGCCAGCAGCCAAGATATAGGACAGGGAGATCAGCCCCAGCATTTT.

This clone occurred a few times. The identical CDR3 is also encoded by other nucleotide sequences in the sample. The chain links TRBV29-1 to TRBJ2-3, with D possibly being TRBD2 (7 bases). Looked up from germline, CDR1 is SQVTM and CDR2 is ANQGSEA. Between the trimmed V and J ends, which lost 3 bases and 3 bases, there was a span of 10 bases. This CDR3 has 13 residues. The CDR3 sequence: CSVDRGGTDTQYF. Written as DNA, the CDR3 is TGCAGCGTTGATAGGGGGGGGACAGATACGCAGTATTTT.

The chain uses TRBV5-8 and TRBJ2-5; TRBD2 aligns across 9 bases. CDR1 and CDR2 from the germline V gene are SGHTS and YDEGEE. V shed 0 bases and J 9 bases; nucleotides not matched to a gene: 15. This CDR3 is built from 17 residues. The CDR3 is CASSLGSLAGTTGAQYF. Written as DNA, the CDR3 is TGTGCCAGCAGCTTGGGTTCCCTAGCGGGGACTACCGGGGCCCAGTACTTC.

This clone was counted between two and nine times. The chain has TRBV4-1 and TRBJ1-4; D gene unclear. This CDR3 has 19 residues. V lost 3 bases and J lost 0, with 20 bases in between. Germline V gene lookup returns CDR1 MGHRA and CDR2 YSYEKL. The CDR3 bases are TGCGCCAGCAGCCATATTAAGGGCCTCGGATATACAACTAATGAAAAACTGTTTTTT. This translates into CASSHIKGLGYTTNEKLFF.

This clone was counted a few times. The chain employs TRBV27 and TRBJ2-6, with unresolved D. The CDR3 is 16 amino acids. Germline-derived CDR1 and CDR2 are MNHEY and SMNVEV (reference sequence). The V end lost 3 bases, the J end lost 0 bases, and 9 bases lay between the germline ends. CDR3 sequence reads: CASSFVASSGANVLTF. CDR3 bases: TGTGCCAGCAGTTTCGTGGCAAGCTCTGGGGCCAACGTCCTGACTTTC.

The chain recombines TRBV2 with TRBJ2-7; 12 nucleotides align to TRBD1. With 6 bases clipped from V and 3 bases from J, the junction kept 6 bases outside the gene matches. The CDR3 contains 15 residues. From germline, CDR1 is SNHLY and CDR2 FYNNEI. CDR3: CASRGRDRGLYEQYF. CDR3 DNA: TGTGCCAGCAGAGGTAGGGACAGGGGGCTCTACGAGCAGTACTTC.

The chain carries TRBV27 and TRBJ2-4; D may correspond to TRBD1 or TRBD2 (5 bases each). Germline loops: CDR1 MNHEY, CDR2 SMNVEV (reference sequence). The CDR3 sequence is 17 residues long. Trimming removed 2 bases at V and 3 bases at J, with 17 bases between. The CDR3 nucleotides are TGTGCCAGCAGTTTACGTATCCCTTCTGGGGGCAAAAACATTCAGTACTTC. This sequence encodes CASSLRIPSGGKNIQYF.

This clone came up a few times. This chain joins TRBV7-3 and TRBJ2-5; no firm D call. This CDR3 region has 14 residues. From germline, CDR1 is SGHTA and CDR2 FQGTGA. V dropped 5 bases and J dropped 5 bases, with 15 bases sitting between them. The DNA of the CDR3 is TGTGCCAGCAGCACCGGTGCCGCCGGGGAGACCCAGTACTTC. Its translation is CASSTGAAGETQYF.

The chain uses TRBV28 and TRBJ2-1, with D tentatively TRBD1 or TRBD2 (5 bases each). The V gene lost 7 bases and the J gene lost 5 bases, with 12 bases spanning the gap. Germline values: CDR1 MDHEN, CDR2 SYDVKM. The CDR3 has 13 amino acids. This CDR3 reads CASTDGANNEQFF. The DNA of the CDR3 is TGTGCCAGCACTGACGGGGCGAACAATGAGCAGTTCTTC.

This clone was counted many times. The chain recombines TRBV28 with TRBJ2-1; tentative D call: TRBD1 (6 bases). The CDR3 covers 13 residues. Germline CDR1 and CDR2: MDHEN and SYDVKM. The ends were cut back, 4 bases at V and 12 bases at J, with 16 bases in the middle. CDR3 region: CASSSPEDRVQFF. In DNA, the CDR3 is TGTGCCAGCAGTTCCCCTGAGGACAGAGTGCAGTTCTTC. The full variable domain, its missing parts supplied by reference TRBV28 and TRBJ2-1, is DVKVTQSSRYLVKRTGEKVFLECVQDMDHENMFWYRQDPGLGLRLIYFSYDVKMKEKGDIPEGYSVSREKKERFSLILESASTNQTSMYLCASSSPEDRVQFFGPGTRLTVL.

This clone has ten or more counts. The CDR3 coding sequence is TGTGCCAGCAGTGGGGGCCTGGGGGAGACCCAGTACTTC. Its protein product is CASSGGLGETQYF. The chain links TRBV2 to TRBJ2-5, with D possibly being TRBD1 (5 bases). Germline CDR1 and CDR2: SNHLY and FYNNEI. V dropped 4 bases and J dropped 5 bases, with 11 bases sitting between them. The CDR3 length is 13 residues. The full variable domain, completed using reference TRBV2 and TRBJ2-5, is EPEVTQTPSHQVTQMGQEVILRCVPISNHLYFYWYRQILGQKVEFLVSFYNNEISEKSEIFDDQFSVERPDGSNFTLKIRSTKLEDSAMYFCASSGGLGETQYFGPGTRLLVL.

CDR3 nucleotide sequence: TGCAGCGTTGGGCGGGGGGCATCGTACGAGCAGTACTTC. Translated: CSVGRGASYEQYF. The chain joins TRBV29-1 to TRBJ2-7; 8 bases are shared with TRBD2. Germline loops: CDR1 SQVTM, CDR2 ANQGSEA. The CDR3 extends over 13 amino acids. J was trimmed by 4 bases and V by 4 bases; bases with no gene match: 6.

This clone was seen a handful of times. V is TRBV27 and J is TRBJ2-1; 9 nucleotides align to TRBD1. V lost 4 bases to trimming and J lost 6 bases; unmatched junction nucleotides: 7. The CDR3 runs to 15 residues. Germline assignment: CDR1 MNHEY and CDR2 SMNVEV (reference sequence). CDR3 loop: CASSSAGQGSNEQFF. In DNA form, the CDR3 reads TGTGCCAGCAGTTCGGCGGGACAGGGCAGCAATGAGCAGTTCTTC.

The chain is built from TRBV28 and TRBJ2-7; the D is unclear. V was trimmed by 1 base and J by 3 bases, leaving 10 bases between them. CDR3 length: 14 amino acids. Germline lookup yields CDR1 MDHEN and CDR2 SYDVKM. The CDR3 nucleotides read TGTGCCAGCAGTTTATCGGGCAGCCTCTACGAGCAGTACTTC. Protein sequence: CASSLSGSLYEQYF.

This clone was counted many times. The CDR3 sequence: CAWSHRDRNTEAFF. In DNA, the CDR3 is TGTGCCTGGAGTCACCGGGACAGGAACACTGAAGCTTTCTTT. The gene calls are TRBV30 and TRBJ1-1, with TRBD1 matching over 7 bases. Looked up from germline, CDR1 is GTSNPN and CDR2 is SVGIG (reference sequence). The CDR3 consists of 14 residues. V trimming: 2 bases; J trimming: 1 base; junction bases outside the gene matches: 4.

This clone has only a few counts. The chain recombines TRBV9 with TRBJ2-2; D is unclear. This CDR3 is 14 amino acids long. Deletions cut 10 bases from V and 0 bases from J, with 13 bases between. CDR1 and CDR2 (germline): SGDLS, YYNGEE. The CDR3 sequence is CAGSTAANTGELFF. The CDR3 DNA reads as TGTGCCGGAAGTACAGCCGCGAACACCGGGGAGCTGTTTTTT.

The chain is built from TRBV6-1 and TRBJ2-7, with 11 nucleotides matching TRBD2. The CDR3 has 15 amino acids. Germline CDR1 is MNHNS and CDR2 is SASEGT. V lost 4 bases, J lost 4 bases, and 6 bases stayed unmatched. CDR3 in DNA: TGTGCCAGCAGTGCGGGGGGACTAGCGGCATACGAGCAGTACTTC. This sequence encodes CASSAGGLAAYEQYF.

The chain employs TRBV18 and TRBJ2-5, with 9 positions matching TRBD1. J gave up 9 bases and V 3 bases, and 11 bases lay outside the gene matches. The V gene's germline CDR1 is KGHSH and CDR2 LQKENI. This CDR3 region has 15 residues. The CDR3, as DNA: TGTGCCAGCTCACCGATGGGACAGGGAGATTTGGCCCAGTACTTC. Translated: CASSPMGQGDLAQYF.

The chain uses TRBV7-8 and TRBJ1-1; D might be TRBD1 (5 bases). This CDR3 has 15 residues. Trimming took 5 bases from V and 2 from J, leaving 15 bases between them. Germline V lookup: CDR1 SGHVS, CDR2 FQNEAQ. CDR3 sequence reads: CASSPRTKGNTEAFF. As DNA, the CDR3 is TGTGCCAGCAGCCCAAGGACAAAGGGTAACACTGAAGCTTTCTTT.

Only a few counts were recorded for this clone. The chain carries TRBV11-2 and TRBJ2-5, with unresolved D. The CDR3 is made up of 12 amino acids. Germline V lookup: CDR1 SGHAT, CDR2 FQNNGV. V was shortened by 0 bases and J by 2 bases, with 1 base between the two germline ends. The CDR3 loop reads CASSLDQETQYF. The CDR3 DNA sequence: TGTGCCAGCAGCTTAGATCAAGAGACCCAGTACTTC.

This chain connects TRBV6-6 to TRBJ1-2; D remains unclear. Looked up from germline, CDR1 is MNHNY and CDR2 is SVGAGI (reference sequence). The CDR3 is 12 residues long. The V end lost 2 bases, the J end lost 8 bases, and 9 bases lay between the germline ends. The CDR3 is CASSYRNGGYTF. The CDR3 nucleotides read TGTGCCAGCAGTTACCGGAACGGGGGCTACACCTTC.